This TCR beta chain was found in a study of beta chain features in type 1 diabetes. Study-level results: People with Type 1 diabetes carried modestly yet significantly shorter TCRB CDR3s in all four CD4+ subsets. More deletions and fewer insertions at VDJ junctions were seen in type 1 diabetes patients.

This clone was observed a handful of times. The antigen remains undetermined. The entirety of the isolated RNA underwent reverse transcription, so expressed TCRB transcripts were sequenced. The method was immunoSEQ multiplex PCR; TCRdb's version includes in-frame clones alone and lacks a portion of them. The sample shows 300,000 to 400,000 clones, around a tenth of them seen only once. V shed 5 bases, J shed 11 bases, and the junction held 14 bases outside the gene matches. The CDR3 loop spans 15 amino acids. Germline V gives CDR1 MDHEN, CDR2 SYDVKM. The chain links TRBV28 to TRBJ1-5, with 8 bases matching TRBD1. This clonotype originated in a man aged 25-40 years with type 1 diabetes. The sequenced material came from central memory CD4+ T cells from blood. For the CDR3, the DNA is TGTGCCAGCAGTCCCCTGGACAGGGACCTTTTGGCCCAGCATTTT. Encoded protein: CASSPLDRDLLAQHF.